This TCR beta chain came from a study of blood T cell repertoires in COVID-19. Study information: Sample material is recorded as cDNA or gDNA derived from T cells, B-cell-depleted T cells, or PBMCs.

Assay used: immunoSEQ multiplex PCR; TCRdb lists only in-frame clones, some missing. The data hold 350,000 to 450,000 clones, with approximately 89% observed a single time. Either two negative PCRs, clearance, or symptom resolution qualified Cohort 3 donors as recovered. The V end lost 9 bases, the J end lost 3 bases, and 11 bases lay between the germline ends. CDR1 and CDR2 (germline): MGHDK, SYGVNS. CDR3 length: 12 residues. This clonotype originated in a young woman who had recovered from COVID-19. J is TRBJ1-2 and V is TRBV25-1; D remains ambiguous. Input material: PBMCs or T cells enriched from blood (not recorded which). CDR3 protein: CARGSGDYGYTF. The CDR3 coding sequence is TGTGCCAGGGGGAGTGGGGACTATGGCTACACCTTC.